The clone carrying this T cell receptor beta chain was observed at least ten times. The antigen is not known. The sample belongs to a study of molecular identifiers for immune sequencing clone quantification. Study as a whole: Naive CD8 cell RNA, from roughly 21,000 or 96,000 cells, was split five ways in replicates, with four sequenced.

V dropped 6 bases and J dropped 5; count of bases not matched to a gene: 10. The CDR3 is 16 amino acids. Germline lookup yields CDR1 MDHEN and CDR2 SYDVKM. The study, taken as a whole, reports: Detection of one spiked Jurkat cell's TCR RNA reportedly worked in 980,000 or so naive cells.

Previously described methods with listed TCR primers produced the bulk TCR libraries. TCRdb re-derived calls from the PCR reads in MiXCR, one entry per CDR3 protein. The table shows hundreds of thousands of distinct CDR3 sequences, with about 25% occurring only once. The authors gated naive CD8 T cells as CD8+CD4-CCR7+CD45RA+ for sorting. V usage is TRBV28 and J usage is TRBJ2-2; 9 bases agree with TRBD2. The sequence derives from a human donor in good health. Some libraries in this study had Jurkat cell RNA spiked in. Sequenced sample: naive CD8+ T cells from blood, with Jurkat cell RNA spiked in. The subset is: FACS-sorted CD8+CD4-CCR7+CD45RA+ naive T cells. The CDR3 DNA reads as TGTGCCAGCAGCCCTAGGCCGGGACTAGCAACCGGGGAGCTGTTTTTT. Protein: CASSPRPGLATGELFF.